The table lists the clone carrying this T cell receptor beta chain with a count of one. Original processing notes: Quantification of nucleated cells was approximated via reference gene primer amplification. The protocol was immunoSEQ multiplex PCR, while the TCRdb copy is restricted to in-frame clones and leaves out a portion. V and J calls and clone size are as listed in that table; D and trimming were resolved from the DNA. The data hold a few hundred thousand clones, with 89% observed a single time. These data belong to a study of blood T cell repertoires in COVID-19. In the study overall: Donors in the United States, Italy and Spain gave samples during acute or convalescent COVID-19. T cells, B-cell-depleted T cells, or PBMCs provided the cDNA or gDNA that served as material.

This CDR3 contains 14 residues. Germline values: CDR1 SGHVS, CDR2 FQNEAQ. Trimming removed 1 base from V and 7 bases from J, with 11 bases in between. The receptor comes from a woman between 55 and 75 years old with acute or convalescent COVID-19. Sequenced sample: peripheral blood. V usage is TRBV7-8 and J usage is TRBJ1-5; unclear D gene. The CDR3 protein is CASSLVGSGQPQHF. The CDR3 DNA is TGTGCCAGCAGCTTAGTAGGGTCGGGGCAGCCCCAGCATTTT.